This TCR beta chain was captured in a study of siplizumab effects on memory and regulatory T cells. Per sample, 95,000 to 100,000 TCR templates underwent assay. The protocol was immunoSEQ multiplex PCR, while the TCRdb copy is restricted to in-frame clones and leaves out a portion. The sample yields 99,000 or so clones, around 94% seen once. Study results and caveats: Siplizumab produced a significant reduction in alloreactive sequences that were traceable to unstimulated CD4+ memory cells. Memory T cells appeared less diverse than naive cells, which seemed to contribute substantially to alloresponse. A naive or memory phenotype could not be assigned to roughly 80-95% of the proliferating CD4+ or CD8+ clones.

Comment on this clone: What it recognizes is unknown.

The sample taken for sequencing was non-Treg CD4+ T cells sorted from blood. The receptor was isolated from a human donor in good health.

The CDR3: CASSPLSTATDTQYF. CDR3 bases: TGTGCCAGCTCACCACTTTCCACAGCTACAGATACGCAGTATTTT. The J gene is TRBJ2-3, the V gene TRBV18; unclear D gene. V lost 1 base and J lost 3, with 11 bases in between. The CDR3 totals 15 residues. Per germline, CDR1 KGHSH and CDR2 LQKENI.